This TCR beta chain was sequenced for a study of tissue T cells after allogeneic stem cell transplantation. Whole-study results and caveats: The patient cohort was small and clinically heterogeneous, with limited sampling depth.

This CDR3 comprises 14 residues. The germline V gene has CDR1 NNHNN and CDR2 SYGAGS (reference sequence). V dropped 0 bases and J dropped 6; count of bases not matched to a gene: 2. Details on this clone: The antigen is not known. Any gene name here is a mouse gene name. The read halts 1 residue ahead of the CDR3 end, with the missing end drawn from the germline J gene.

Sequencing was performed with immunoSEQ multiplex PCR; in TCRdb, only in-frame clones are kept and a portion is missing. The repertoire holds about 22,000 clones, with 55% to 80% as singletons. The chain is built from TRBV13-2 and TRBJ2-1; 8 nucleotides line up with TRBD2. The clonotype originates from a female BALB/c mouse in good health. This strain's MHC haplotype is H2-d. The sequenced sample consisted of spleen. The part of the CDR3 DNA that was read is TGTGCCAGCGGTGATGTGGGGGGGAGTGCTGAGCAGTTC. It specifies CASGDVGGSAEQF. The full CDR3 is CASGDVGGSAEQFF.